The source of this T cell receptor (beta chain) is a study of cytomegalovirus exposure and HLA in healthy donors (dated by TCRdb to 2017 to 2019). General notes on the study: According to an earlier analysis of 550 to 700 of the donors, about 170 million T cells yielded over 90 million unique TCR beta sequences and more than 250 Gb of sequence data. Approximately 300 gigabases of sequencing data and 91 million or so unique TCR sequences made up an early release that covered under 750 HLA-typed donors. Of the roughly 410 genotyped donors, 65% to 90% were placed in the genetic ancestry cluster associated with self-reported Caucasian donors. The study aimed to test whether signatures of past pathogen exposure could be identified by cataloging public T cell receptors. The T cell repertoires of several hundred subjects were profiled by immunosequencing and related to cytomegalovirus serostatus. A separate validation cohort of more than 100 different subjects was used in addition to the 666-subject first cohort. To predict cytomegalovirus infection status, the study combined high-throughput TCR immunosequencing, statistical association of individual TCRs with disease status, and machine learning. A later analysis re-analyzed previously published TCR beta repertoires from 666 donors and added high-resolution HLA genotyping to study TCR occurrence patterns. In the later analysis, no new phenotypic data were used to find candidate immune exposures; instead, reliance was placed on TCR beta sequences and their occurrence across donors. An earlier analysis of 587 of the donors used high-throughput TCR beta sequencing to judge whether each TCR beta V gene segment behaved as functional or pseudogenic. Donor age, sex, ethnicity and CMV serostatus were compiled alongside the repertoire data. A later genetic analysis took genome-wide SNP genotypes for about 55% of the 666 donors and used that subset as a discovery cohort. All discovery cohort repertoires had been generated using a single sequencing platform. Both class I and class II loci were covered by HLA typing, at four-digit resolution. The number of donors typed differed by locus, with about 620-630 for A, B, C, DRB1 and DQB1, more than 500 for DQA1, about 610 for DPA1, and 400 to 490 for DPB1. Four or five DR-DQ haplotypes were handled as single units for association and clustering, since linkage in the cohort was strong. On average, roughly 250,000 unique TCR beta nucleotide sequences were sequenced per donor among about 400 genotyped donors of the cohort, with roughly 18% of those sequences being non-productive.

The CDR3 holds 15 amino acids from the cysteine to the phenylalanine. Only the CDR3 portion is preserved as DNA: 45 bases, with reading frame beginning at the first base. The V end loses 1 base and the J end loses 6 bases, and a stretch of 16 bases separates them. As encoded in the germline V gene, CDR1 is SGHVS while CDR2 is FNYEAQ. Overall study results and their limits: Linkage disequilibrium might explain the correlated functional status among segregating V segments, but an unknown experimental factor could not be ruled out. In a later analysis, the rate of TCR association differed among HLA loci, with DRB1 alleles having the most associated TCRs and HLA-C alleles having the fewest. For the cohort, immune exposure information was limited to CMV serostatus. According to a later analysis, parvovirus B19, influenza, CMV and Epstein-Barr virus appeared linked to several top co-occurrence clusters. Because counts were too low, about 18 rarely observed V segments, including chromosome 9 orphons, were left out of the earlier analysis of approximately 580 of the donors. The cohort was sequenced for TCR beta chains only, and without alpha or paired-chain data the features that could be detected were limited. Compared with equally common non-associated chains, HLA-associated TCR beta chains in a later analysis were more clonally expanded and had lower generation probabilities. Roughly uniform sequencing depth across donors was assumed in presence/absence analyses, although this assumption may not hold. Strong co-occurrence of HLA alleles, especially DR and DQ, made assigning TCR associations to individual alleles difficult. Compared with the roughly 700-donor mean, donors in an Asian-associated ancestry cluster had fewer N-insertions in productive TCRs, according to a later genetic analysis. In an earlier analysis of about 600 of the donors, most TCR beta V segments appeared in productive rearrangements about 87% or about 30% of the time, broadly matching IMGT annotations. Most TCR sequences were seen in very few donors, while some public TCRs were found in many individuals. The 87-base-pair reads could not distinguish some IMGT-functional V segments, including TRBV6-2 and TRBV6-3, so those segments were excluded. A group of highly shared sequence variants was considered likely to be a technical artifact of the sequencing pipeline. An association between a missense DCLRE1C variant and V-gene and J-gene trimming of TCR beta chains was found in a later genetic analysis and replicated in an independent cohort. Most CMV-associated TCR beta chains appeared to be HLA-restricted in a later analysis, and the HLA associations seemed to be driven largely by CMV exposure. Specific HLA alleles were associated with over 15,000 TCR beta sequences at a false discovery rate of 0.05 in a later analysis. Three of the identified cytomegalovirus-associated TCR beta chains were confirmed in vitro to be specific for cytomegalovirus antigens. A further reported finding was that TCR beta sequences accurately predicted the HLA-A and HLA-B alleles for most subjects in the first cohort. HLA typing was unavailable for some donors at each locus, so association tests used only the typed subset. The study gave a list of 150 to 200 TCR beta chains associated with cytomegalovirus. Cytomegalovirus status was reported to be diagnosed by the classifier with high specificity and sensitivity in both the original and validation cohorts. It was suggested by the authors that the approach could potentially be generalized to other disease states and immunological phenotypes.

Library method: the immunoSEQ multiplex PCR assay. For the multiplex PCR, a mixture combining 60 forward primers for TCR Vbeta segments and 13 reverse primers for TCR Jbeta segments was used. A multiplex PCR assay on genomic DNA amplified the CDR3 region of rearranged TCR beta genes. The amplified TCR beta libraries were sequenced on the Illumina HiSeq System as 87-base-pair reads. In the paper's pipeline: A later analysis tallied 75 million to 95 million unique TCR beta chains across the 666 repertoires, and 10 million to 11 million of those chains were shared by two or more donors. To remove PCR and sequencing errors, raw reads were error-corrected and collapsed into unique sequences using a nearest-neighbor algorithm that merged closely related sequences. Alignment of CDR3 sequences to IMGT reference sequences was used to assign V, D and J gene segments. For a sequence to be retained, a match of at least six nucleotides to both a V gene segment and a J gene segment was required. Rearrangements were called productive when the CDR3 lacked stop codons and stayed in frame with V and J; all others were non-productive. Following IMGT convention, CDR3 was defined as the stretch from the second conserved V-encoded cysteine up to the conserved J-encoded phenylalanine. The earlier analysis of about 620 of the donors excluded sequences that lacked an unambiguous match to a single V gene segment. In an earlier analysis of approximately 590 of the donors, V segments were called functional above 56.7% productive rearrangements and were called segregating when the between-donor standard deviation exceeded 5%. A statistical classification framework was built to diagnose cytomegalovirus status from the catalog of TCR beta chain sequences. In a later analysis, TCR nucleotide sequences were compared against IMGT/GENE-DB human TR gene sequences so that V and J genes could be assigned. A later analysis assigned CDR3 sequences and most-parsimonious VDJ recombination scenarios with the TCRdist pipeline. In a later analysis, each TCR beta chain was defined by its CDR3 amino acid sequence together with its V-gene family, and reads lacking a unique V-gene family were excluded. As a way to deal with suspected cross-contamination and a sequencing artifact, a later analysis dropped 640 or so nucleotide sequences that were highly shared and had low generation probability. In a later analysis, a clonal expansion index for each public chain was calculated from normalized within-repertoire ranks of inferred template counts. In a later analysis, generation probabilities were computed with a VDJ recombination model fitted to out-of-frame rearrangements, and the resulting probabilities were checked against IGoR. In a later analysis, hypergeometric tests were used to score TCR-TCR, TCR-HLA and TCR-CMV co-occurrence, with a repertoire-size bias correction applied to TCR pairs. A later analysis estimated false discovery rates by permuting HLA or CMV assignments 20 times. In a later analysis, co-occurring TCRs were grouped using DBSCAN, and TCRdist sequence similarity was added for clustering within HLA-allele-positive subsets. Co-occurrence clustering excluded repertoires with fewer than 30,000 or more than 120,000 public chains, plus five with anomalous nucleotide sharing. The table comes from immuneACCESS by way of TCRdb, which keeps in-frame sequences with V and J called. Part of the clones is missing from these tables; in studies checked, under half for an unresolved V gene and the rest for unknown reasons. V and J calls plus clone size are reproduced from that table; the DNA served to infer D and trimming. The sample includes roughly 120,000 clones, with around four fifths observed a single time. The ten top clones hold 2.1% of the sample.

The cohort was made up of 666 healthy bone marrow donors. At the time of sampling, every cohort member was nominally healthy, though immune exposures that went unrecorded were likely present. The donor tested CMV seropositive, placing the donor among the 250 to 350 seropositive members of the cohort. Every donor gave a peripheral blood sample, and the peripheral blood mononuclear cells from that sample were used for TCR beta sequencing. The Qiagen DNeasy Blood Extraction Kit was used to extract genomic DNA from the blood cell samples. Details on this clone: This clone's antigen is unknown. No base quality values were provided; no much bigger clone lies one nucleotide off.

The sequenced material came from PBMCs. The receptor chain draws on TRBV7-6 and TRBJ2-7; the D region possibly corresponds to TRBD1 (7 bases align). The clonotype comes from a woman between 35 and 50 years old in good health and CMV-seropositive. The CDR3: CASSLGGAGGGEQYF. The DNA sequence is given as TGTGCCAGCAGCTTAGGAGGGGCAGGGGGAGGCGAGCAGTACTTC.